Below, 14 T cell receptor beta chains from the same sample are listed, as sequenced in a study of blood T cell repertoires in COVID-19. Using immunoSEQ multiplex PCR, the repertoire was profiled, and TCRdb retains in-frame clones only, with some absent. The table lists roughly 56,000 clones, roughly 85% of them singletons. The sequencing sample was made of peripheral blood. These receptors originate from a human donor in a cohort sampled during active COVID-19.

The CDR3 here is CASTLGGQGLFQLFF. CDR3 DNA sequence: TGTGCCAGCACCCTAGGGGGACAGGGGTTATTCCAACTGTTTTTT. The V and J genes are TRBV28 and TRBJ1-4; 10 bases align to TRBD1. Germline V gene data show CDR1 as MDHEN and CDR2 as SYDVKM. The CDR3 loop spans 15 amino acids. The trim removed 7 bases at V and 12 bases at J, leaving 14 bases unmatched.

V usage is TRBV28 and J usage is TRBJ1-2; D remains unclear. The CDR3 spans 13 residues. V was trimmed by 4 bases and J by 4 bases, leaving 10 bases between them. Per germline, CDR1 MDHEN and CDR2 SYDVKM. The CDR3 DNA reads TGTGCCAGCAGTTCTCAATTCGGCTATGGCTACACCTTC. It encodes CASSSQFGYGYTF.

Here the CDR3 DNA reads TGTGCCAGCAGTGAAGCGCAAGTCGGACTAGCGGCCATATCCTACGAGCAGTACTTC. Protein: CASSEAQVGLAAISYEQYF. The chain is built from TRBV2 and TRBJ2-7; TRBD2 matches 10 bases. With 0 bases clipped from V and 1 base from J, the junction kept 12 bases outside the gene matches. The CDR3 loop spans 19 amino acids. The germline V gene encodes CDR1 SNHLY and CDR2 FYNNEI.

The chain links TRBV11-3 to TRBJ2-5; 8 bases are a match to TRBD2. The CDR3 sequence is 17 residues long. Trimming cost V 4 bases and J 2 bases; bases outside gene matches: 12. In germline, CDR1 is SGHNT, CDR2 YENEEA. CDR3 nucleotide sequence: TGTGCCAGCAGCTCGGGGGGGCCTAGCGGGCTACAAGAGACCCAGTACTTC. The encoded protein is CASSSGGPSGLQETQYF.

The rearrangement uses TRBV7-9 and TRBJ1-4; possible D gene TRBD1, 6 bases. Trimming pared 1 base from V and 2 bases from J, leaving 17 bases between. The CDR3 has 18 residues. From germline, CDR1 is SEHNR and CDR2 FQNEAQ (reference sequence). The DNA for the CDR3 is TGTGCCAGCAGCTTAGTAGGGGGGGCGTCCGTGACTAATGAAAAACTGTTTTTT. This gives the protein CASSLVGGASVTNEKLFF.

The V and J genes are TRBV4-1 and TRBJ2-2; the match to TRBD2 covers 11 bases. Germline V gene lookup returns CDR1 MGHRA and CDR2 YSYEKL. Trimming cost V 4 bases and J 4 bases; bases outside gene matches: 5. This CDR3 contains 16 residues. The CDR3 region is CASSPGLADPTGELFF. The CDR3, as DNA: TGCGCCAGCAGCCCGGGACTAGCGGATCCCACCGGGGAGCTGTTTTTT.

About this clone: One end of the junction is discordant with germline, which a read error may explain. J is TRBJ2-1 and V is TRBV7-7; 7 nucleotides agree with TRBD2. The CDR3 has 16 residues. The germline V gene has CDR1 SSHAT and CDR2 FNYEAQ (reference sequence). This CDR3 reads CASSSARGSSYNEQFF. CDR3 coding DNA: TGTGCTAGCAGTTCCGCCCGCGGGAGCTCCTACAATGAGCAGTTCTTC. The variable domain in full, with the rest retrieved from reference TRBV7-7 and TRBJ2-1, is GAGVSQSPRYKVTKRGQDVTLRCDPISSHATLYWYQQALGQGPEFLTYFNYEAQPDKSGLPSDRFSAERPEGSISTLTIQRTEQRDSAMYRCASSSARGSSYNEQFFGPGTRLTVL.

This chain uses TRBV11-2 with TRBJ2-7, with TRBD1 identical over 7 bases. Trimming at V came to 1 base and at J to 6 bases, leaving 3 bases not matched to a gene. The CDR3 has 13 residues. From germline, CDR1 is SGHAT and CDR2 FQNNGV. In nucleotides, the CDR3 is TGTGCCAGCAGCTTAGGCAACAGGGGCGAGCAGTACTTC. Protein sequence: CASSLGNRGEQYF.

V and J are TRBV29-1 and TRBJ2-3; 12 bases are a match to TRBD2. CDR3 length: 17 residues. Germline V gene lookup returns CDR1 SQVTM and CDR2 ANQGSEA. Trimming took 0 bases from V and 2 from J; bases not matched to a gene: 6. In nucleotides, the CDR3 is TGCAGCGTTGAAGAGACTAGCGGGAGTAGGGCCACAGATACGCAGTATTTT. Protein: CSVEETSGSRATDTQYF.

The CDR3 DNA reads as TGTGCCTCTACGGCGGCCCCGGGCACCGGGGAGCTGTTTTTT. It yields the protein CASTAAPGTGELFF. V usage is TRBV6-4 and J usage is TRBJ2-2; the D is unclear. The V end lost 11 bases, the J end lost 4 bases, and 17 bases lay between the germline ends. The CDR3 runs 14 residues. The germline V gene encodes CDR1 MRHNA and CDR2 SNTAGT.

The CDR3 protein is CASSHPGQGSYEQYF. In nucleotides, the CDR3 is TGCGCCAGCAGCCATCCGGGACAGGGGTCCTACGAGCAGTACTTC. The V and J genes are TRBV4-1 and TRBJ2-7; 10 bases align to TRBD1. Trimming removed 3 bases from V and 1 base from J; junction bases left unmatched: 3. CDR3 length: 15 residues. Germline lookup yields CDR1 MGHRA and CDR2 YSYEKL.

This chain uses TRBV3-1 (or the pseudogene TRBV3-2) with TRBJ2-7, with 8 bases lining up with TRBD1. After removal of 4 bases from V and 7 bases from J, the junction contained 3 bases not matched to a gene. Germline-derived CDR1 and CDR2 are LGHDT and YNNKEL (reference sequence). The CDR3 is 12 residues long. CDR3 in DNA: TGTGCCAGCAGCCCGGACAGGGAAGAGCAGTACTTC. Encoded protein: CASSPDREEQYF.

The V call is TRBV5-1, the J call TRBJ2-5; TRBD1 agrees at 8 bases. The germline CDR1 and CDR2 sequences are SGHRS and YFSETQ. There are 14 residues in the CDR3. V shed 4 bases, J shed 4 bases, and the junction held 6 bases outside the gene matches. The CDR3 is CASSGTGGIETQYF. Here the CDR3 DNA reads TGCGCCAGCAGCGGAACAGGGGGAATAGAGACCCAGTACTTC. The whole variable domain, remainder taken from reference TRBV5-1 and TRBJ2-5, is KAGVTQTPRYLIKTRGQQVTLSCSPISGHRSVSWYQQTPGQGLQFLFEYFSETQRNKGNFPGRFSGRQFSNSRSEMNVSTLELGDSALYLCASSGTGGIETQYFGPGTRLLVL.

The chain's CDR3 is CASSIGQLNTEAFF. The DNA of the CDR3 is TGTGCCAGCAGCATCGGACAGCTGAACACTGAAGCTTTCTTT. The V call is TRBV7-9, the J call TRBJ1-1; possible D gene TRBD1, 6 bases. Between the trimmed V and J ends, which lost 5 bases and 0 bases, there was a span of 10 bases. CDR1 and CDR2 from the germline V gene are SEHNR and FQNEAQ (reference sequence). The CDR3 is made up of 14 amino acids.